This record looks at one TCR beta chain sequence and its context. This entry comes from a study of blood T cell repertoires in COVID-19. Using immunoSEQ multiplex PCR, the repertoire was profiled, and TCRdb retains in-frame clones only, with some absent. Of 130,000 to 150,000 clones detected, 80% appear once; the ten largest clones hold 3.5% to 4%. The germline V and J ends were trimmed by 0 bases and 0 bases, with 10 bases remaining between them. The germline gives CDR1 SGDLS, CDR2 YYNGEE. The CDR3 spans 15 residues. The J gene is TRBJ2-7, the V gene TRBV9; possibly TRBD2 for D (5 bases). Sequenced input: peripheral blood. This sequence originates from a man between 70 and 80 years old who had recovered from COVID-19. The CDR3 nucleotides are TGTGCCAGCAGCGTAGCACCCGGGGACTCCTACGAGCAGTACTTC. It encodes CASSVAPGDSYEQYF.